There are many counts of the clone carrying this T cell receptor (beta chain). Its antigen remains unknown. This specimen comes from a study of T cells in Graves' hyperthyroidism and ophthalmopathy. Broader study findings: Blood also showed most of the thyroid clonotypes that were expanded above 0.001. Before onset, ophthalmopathy was predicted by the model a median around 6.5 months earlier.

The investigators amplified TCR beta CDR3 regions from RNA transcripts. The study used the HTBI primer set for a first-round RT-PCR of the TCR CDR3. One entry per CDR3 protein, called by TCRdb with MiXCR from the multiplex PCR reads. The data show about 400,000 distinct CDR3 sequences, 25% seen once. Lactation, pregnancy, other autoimmune disease or uncontrolled infection led to exclusion of patients. Sequenced: blood. This clonotype was sampled from a man aged 50 or older with Graves' hyperthyroidism.

This CDR3 is CASSLTRDPSTDTQYF. The CDR3 DNA is TGTGCCAGCAGCCTCACCCGGGACCCCTCCACAGATACGCAGTATTTT. This chain links TRBV28 with TRBJ2-3; D may match TRBD1 or TRBD2 (5 bases each). CDR1 MDHEN and CDR2 SYDVKM come from the germline V gene. The germline V and J ends were trimmed by 6 bases and 2 bases, with 18 bases remaining between them. The CDR3 has 16 residues.